This T cell receptor beta chain was sequenced for a study of CD8+ T cells in alopecia areata. The germline V and J ends were trimmed by 4 bases and 5 bases, with 11 bases remaining between them. CDR3 length: 13 amino acids. CDR1 is PRHDT, CDR2 FYEKMQ, per germline (reference sequence). Regarding treatment: oral pan-JAK inhibitor, 5-10 mg twice daily. Lesional scalp punch biopsies and peripheral blood came from alopecia areata patients. After isolation, RNA underwent reverse transcription to generate cDNA as the sequencing template. Sequencing was performed with immunoSEQ multiplex PCR; in TCRdb, only in-frame clones are kept and a portion is missing. The sample carries about 190,000 clones, about 60% recorded once.

The rearrangement joins TRBV13 to TRBJ2-5; maybe TRBD1 (5 bases). The source is a human donor with alopecia areata. The input for sequencing was CD8+ T cells sorted from blood, taken at week 24, from a patient treated with tofacitinib. CDR3 bases: TGTGCCAGCAGCTCGACTTCAGGGGAGACCCAGTACTTC. Translated, it gives CASSSTSGETQYF.